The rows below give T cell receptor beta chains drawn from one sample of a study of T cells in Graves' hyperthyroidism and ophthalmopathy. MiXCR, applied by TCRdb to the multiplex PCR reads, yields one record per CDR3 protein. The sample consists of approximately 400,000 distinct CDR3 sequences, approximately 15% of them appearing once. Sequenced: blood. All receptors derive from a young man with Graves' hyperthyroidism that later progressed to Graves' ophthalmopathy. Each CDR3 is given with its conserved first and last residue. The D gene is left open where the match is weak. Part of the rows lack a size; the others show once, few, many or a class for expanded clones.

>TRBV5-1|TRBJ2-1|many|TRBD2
TGCGCCAGCAGCGGACAACTAGCGGGGAATGAGCAGTTCTTC
CASSGQLAGNEQFF
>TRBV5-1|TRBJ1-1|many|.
TGTGCCAGCTCACCGGACTTGAACACTGAAGCTTTCTTT
CASSPDLNTEAFF
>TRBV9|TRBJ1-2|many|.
TGTGCCAGCAGCGCCTCCACCCGGGGGGGCTATGGCTACACCTTC
CASSASTRGGYGYTF
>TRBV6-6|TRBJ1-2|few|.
TGTGCCAGCAGTTACTCGAAAATATCCGCTGTTAACTATGGCTACACCTTC
CASSYSKISAVNYGYTF
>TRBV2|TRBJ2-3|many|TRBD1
TGTGCCAGCAGTGAACAGGGGGTTTTGGGCACAGATACGCAGTATTTT
CASSEQGVLGTDTQYF
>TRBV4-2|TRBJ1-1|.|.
TGTGCCAGCAGCCCGGGGAGGGAAGGGGCTTTCTTT
CASSPGREGAFF
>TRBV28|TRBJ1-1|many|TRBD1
TGTGCCAGCAGTCCTCCCGACAGGGTGGTCGCTGAAGCTTTCTTT
CASSPPDRVVAEAFF
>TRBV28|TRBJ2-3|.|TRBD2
TGTGCCAGCAGTACCGGACTAGCGGGGTACACAGATACGCAGTATTTT
CASSTGLAGYTDTQYF
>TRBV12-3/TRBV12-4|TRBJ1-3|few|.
TGTGCCAGCAGCCAGTATGGCTCTGGAAACACCATATATTTT
CASSQYGSGNTIYF
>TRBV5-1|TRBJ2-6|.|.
TGCGCCAGCAGCTCAGGACCGGTCTCTGGGGCCAACGTCCTGACTTTC
CASSSGPVSGANVLTF
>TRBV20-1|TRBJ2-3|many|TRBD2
TGCAGTGCTAGGACTAGCGGCACAGATACGCAGTATTTT
CSARTSGTDTQYF
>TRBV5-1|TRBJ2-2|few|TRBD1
TGCGCCAGCAGCGCCCACAGGGGGCGCAGCACCGGGGAGCTGTTTTTT
CASSAHRGRSTGELFF
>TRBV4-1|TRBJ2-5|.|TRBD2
TGCGCCAGCAGCCCCGCGGGGGGTGAGACCCAGTACTTC
CASSPAGGETQYF
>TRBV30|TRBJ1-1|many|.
TGTGCCTGGAGTGTTATCCACACTGAAGCTTTCTTT
CAWSVIHTEAFF
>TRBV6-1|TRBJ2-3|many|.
TGTGCCAGCAGTTATCCGAGGGGGAACACAGATACGCAGTATTTT
CASSYPRGNTDTQYF
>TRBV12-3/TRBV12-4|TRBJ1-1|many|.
TGTGCCAGCAGCCCCGGGCCCCAAGCGGGCACTGAAGCTTTCTTT
CASSPGPQAGTEAFF
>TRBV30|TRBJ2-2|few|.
TGTGCCTGGAGCTTGTGGGCATCCACCGGGGAGCTGTTTTTT
CAWSLWASTGELFF
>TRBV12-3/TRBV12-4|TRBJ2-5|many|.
TGTGCCAGCAGTCCTCCGGAGGGTAGAGAGACCCAGTACTTC
CASSPPEGRETQYF
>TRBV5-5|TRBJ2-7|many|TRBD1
TGTGCCAGCAGCTTACGGACAGGGGATTACGAGCAGTACTTC
CASSLRTGDYEQYF
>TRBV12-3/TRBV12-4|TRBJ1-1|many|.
TGTGCCAGCAGACGGGGGATGAACACTGAAGCTTTCTTT
CASRRGMNTEAFF
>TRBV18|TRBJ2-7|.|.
TGTGCCAGCTCACCAAGGGACGGAGTCTACGAGCAGTACTTC
CASSPRDGVYEQYF
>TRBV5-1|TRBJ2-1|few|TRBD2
TGCGCCAGCAGCACAGGACTAGCGGGGGGGCAACGGGAGCAGTTCTTC
CASSTGLAGGQREQFF
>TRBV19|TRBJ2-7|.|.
TGTGCCAGTAGTATGACGGCCACCTACGAGCAGTACTTC
CASSMTATYEQYF
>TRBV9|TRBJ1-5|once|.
TGTGCCAGCAGCACCCGGGGCGATTATCAGCCCCAGCGTTTT
CASSTRGDYQPQRF
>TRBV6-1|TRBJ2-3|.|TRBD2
TGTGCCAGCAGTGGAGGGACTAGCGGGCCTCGGGATACGCAGTATTTT
CASSGGTSGPRDTQYF
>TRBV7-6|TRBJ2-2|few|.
TGTGCCAGCAGCTTGGGAACAGGGAGAAACACCGGGGAGCTGTTTTTT
CASSLGTGRNTGELFF
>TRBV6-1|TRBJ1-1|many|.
TGTGCCAGCAGTTCATTGGGGGCAGGCACTGAAGCTTTCTTT
CASSSLGAGTEAFF
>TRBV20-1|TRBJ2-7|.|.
TGCAGTGCTTCCCCCCGGGTCTCCGAGCAGTACTTC
CSASPRVSEQYF
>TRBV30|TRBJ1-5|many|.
TGTGCCTGGAGTACGGTATGGGGCAATCAGCCCCAGCATTTT
CAWSTVWGNQPQHF
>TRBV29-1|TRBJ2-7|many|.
TGCAGCGTTGAACAGGGAAGGGGCTACGAGCAGTACTTC
CSVEQGRGYEQYF
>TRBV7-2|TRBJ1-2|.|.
TGTGCCAGCAGCCAAGATAGGAGGCCGCATAACTATGGCTACACCTTC
CASSQDRRPHNYGYTF
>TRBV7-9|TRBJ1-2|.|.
TGTGCCAGCAGTTTCGCCGGGGGCGCTGGCTATGGCTACACCTTC
CASSFAGGAGYGYTF
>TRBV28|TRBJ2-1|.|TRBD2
TGTGCCAGCACGCTAGCGGGGGACCTCAATGAGCAGTTCTTC
CASTLAGDLNEQFF
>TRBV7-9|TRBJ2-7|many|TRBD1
TGTGCCAGCAGCTCGACAGGGGGCTACGAGCAGTACTTC
CASSSTGGYEQYF
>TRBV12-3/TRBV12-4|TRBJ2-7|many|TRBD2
TGTGCCAGCAGCCAACTAGCGGAGGTAGAGCAGTACTTC
CASSQLAEVEQYF
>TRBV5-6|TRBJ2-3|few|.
TGTGCCAGCAGCTTTGGACAGAGTGGGTTCACAGATACGCAGTATTTT
CASSFGQSGFTDTQYF
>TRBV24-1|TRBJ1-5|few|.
TGTGCCACCAGTGATTCCCGAGGGGAGCCCCAGCATTTT
CATSDSRGEPQHF
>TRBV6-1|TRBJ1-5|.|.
TGTGCCAGCAGTGAAGTTAGCAATCAGCCCCAGCATTTT
CASSEVSNQPQHF
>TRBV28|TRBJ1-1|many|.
TGTGCCAGCAGTTCCGGGGGGCTCATGAACACTGAAGCTTTCTTT
CASSSGGLMNTEAFF
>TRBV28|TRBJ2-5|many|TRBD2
TGTGCCAGCAGCCCATCTAGCGGGGGGGCACGTGAGACCCAGTACTTC
CASSPSSGGARETQYF
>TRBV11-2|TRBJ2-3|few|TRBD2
TGTGCCAGCAGCGCGGCTAGCGGGGCTACAGATACGCAGTATTTT
CASSAASGATDTQYF
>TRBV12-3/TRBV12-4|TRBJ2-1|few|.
TGTGCCAGCAATGTGGGGCTATCCTACAATGAGCAGTTCTTC
CASNVGLSYNEQFF
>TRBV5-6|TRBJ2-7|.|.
TGCGCCAGCAGCCCGTCGACAGCATCCTACGAGCAGTACTTC
CASSPSTASYEQYF
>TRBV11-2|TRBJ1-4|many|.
TGTGCCAGCAGCTTAGGACAGGTTGAAAAACTGTTTTTT
CASSLGQVEKLFF
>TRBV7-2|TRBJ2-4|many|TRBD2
TGTGCCAGCAGCACCGGGACTAGCGGGGGGGCGAACATTCAGTACTTC
CASSTGTSGGANIQYF
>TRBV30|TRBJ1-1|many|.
TGTGCCTGCTCGCCGTGGGGGACTGAAGCTTTCTTT
CACSPWGTEAFF
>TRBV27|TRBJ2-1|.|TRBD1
TGTGCCAGCGTCCGGGACAGGGGGCGGAATGAGCAGTTCTTC
CASVRDRGRNEQFF